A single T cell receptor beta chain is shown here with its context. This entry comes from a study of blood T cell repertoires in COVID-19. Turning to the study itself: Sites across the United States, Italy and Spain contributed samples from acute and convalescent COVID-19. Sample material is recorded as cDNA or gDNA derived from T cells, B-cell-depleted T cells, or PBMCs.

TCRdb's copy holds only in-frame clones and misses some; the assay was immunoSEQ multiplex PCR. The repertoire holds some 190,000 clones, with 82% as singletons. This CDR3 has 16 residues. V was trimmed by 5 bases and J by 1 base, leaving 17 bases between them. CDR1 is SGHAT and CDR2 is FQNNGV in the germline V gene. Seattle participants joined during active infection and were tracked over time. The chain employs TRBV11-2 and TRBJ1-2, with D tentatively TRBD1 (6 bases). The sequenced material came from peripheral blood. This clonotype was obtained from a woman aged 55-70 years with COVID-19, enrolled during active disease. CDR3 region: CASSEDSQGGNYGYTF. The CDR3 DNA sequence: TGTGCCAGCAGCGAGGACAGCCAGGGTGGTAACTATGGCTACACCTTC.